Below, 20 T cell receptor beta chains from the same sample are listed, as sequenced in a study of shared clonotypes between healthy human individuals. Profiling relied on immunoSEQ multiplex PCR, and the TCRdb table lists in-frame clones only, not all of them. In the table there are 2 million to 2.5 million clones, roughly 94% of which are singletons. Naive CD8 cells, CD45RO-negative and positively selected for CCR7, excluded terminally differentiated effector memory CD45RA+ cells. Sequencing was performed on naive CD8+ T cells sorted from blood. Every receptor here comes from a young man in good health.

The chain is built from TRBV2 and TRBJ2-7; 11 positions agree with TRBD1. Germline assignment: CDR1 SNHLY and CDR2 FYNNEI. V was pared by 3 bases and J by 2 bases, with 9 bases of the junction left unmatched. This CDR3 has 17 amino acids. DNA of the CDR3: TGTGCCAGCAGTGAGACCGCTCCGGGACAGGGGGCCTACGAGCAGTACTTC. It specifies CASSETAPGQGAYEQYF.

As for this clone: A much bigger clone sits one base away, suggesting this may be a read error. The same CDR3 arises from other DNA sequences in this sample as well. The chain combines TRBV9 with TRBJ1-1; D ambiguous. Germline V CDR1 and CDR2: SGDLS, YYNGEE. The CDR3 is 13 residues long. The V end was cut by 0 bases, the J end by 5 bases, with 8 bases between. DNA of the CDR3: TGTGCCAGCAGCGTAGGGGGTAAAACTGAAGCTTTCTTT. Residues: CASSVGGKTEAFF.

The rearrangement joins TRBV6-6 to TRBJ1-1; D is unclear. Between the trimmed V and J ends, which lost 3 bases and 4 bases, there was a span of 15 bases. Germline-derived CDR1 and CDR2 are MNHNY and SVGAGI (reference sequence). The CDR3 extends over 15 amino acids. The CDR3 loop is CASSYLAGSGTEAFF. CDR3 DNA sequence: TGTGCCAGCAGTTATTTGGCAGGCTCGGGCACTGAAGCTTTCTTT.

J is TRBJ2-2 and V is TRBV30; the D gene is possibly TRBD2 (5 bases). The germline V gene has CDR1 GTSNPN and CDR2 SVGIG (reference sequence). With 5 bases removed from V and 7 bases from J, the gap between germline ends came to 8 bases. The CDR3 is made up of 11 amino acids. The CDR3: CAWEGNGELFF. The CDR3 DNA sequence: TGTGCCTGGGAGGGCAACGGGGAGCTGTTTTTT.

The J gene is TRBJ1-4, the V gene TRBV6-5, with D uncertain. In germline, CDR1 is MNHEY, CDR2 SVGAGI. CDR3 size: 13 residues. Trimming took 6 bases from V and 0 from J, leaving 5 bases between them. CDR3: CASSRATNEKLFF. In DNA form, the CDR3 reads TGTGCCAGCAGCCGAGCAACTAATGAAAAACTGTTTTTT.

This chain links TRBV9 with TRBJ2-3; perhaps TRBD2 as D (5 bases). This CDR3 is built from 14 residues. The V end lost 3 bases, the J end lost 2 bases, and 10 bases lay between the germline ends. Germline lookup yields CDR1 SGDLS and CDR2 YYNGEE. Here the CDR3 DNA reads TGTGCCAGCAGCGAACGGGGTAACACAGATACGCAGTATTTT. Its translation is CASSERGNTDTQYF.

The J gene is TRBJ2-1, the V gene TRBV5-4; TRBD2 is a possible D gene (6 bases). The V end was cut by 4 bases, the J end by 10 bases, with 15 bases between. Germline lookup yields CDR1 SGHNT and CDR2 YYREEE (reference sequence). The CDR3 consists of 13 residues. The CDR3 is CASSRDPLAEQFF. CDR3 nucleotides: TGTGCCAGCAGCCGGGACCCCCTAGCGGAGCAGTTCTTC.

The chain carries TRBV11-2 and TRBJ1-4, with D possibly TRBD1 on 5 matching bases. This CDR3 is built from 14 residues. Per the germline V gene, CDR1 is SGHAT and CDR2 is FQNNGV. The germline V and J ends were trimmed by 4 bases and 3 bases, with 9 bases remaining between them. The CDR3 region is CASSSWDPNEKLFF. CDR3 DNA: TGTGCCAGCAGCTCCTGGGACCCTAATGAAAAACTGTTTTTT.

This clone showed up just once. Here the CDR3 reads CASSSQGGTQPYEQYF. Written as DNA, the CDR3 is TGTGCCAGCAGCTCCCAAGGCGGGACACAGCCCTACGAGCAGTACTTC. The chain uses TRBV7-2 and TRBJ2-7; D may be TRBD1 or TRBD2 (6 bases each). In germline, CDR1 is SGHTA, CDR2 FQGNSA. Trimming took 4 bases from V and 2 from J, leaving 18 bases between them. The CDR3 runs to 16 residues.

As for this clone: The CDR3 does not end in the conserved phenylalanine or tryptophan, so this is likely a read error. The DNA is omitted, as the CDR3 cannot be located on it reliably, and the CDR3 follows TCRdb's listing. This chain connects TRBV6-5 to TRBJ1-1; TRBD1, the table's D call, was not compared with the DNA. A total of 14 residues make up the CDR3, ends included. In germline, CDR1 is MNHEY, CDR2 SVGAGI. This CDR3 reads CASSWEGQFGSLFL.

The J gene is TRBJ2-5, the V gene TRBV19; 10 bases are a match to TRBD2. The germline gives CDR1 LNHDA, CDR2 SQIVND (reference sequence). This CDR3 spans 17 amino acids. J gave up 2 bases and V 3 bases, and 9 bases lay outside the gene matches. DNA for the CDR3: TGTGCCAGTAGTATGGAGCCCGGACTAGCGGCACAAGAGACCCAGTACTTC. It codes for CASSMEPGLAAQETQYF.

The chain has TRBV27 and TRBJ2-1, with a tentative D call TRBD2 (6 bases). In germline, CDR1 is MNHEY, CDR2 SMNVEV (reference sequence). V dropped 5 bases and J dropped 5 bases, with 10 bases sitting between them. This CDR3 comprises 13 residues. In DNA, the CDR3 is TGTGCCAGCAGTCGGGGACTGCACAATGAGCAGTTCTTC. The encoded protein is CASSRGLHNEQFF.

This chain links TRBV7-9 with TRBJ2-7, with D possibly being TRBD1 (5 bases). CDR1 is SEHNR and CDR2 is FQNEAQ in the germline V gene (reference sequence). The CDR3 extends over 13 amino acids. Trimming removed 5 bases from V and 4 bases from J, with 12 bases in between. The DNA for the CDR3 is TGTGCCAGCAGCCCCCCGACAGAATACGAGCAGTACTTC. As protein: CASSPPTEYEQYF. Drawing the rest from reference TRBV7-9 and TRBJ2-7, the complete variable domain is DTGVSQNPRHKITKRGQNVTFRCDPISEHNRLYWYRQTLGQGPEFLTYFQNEAQLEKSRLLSDRFSAERPKGSFSTLEIQRTEQGDSAMYLCASSPPTEYEQYFGPGTRLTVT.

This chain's CDR3 is CASSMGLGTDTQYF. In DNA, the CDR3 is TGTGCCAGCAGCATGGGACTAGGGACAGATACGCAGTATTTT. This chain joins TRBV5-8 and TRBJ2-3; TRBD2 agrees at 8 bases. Germline values: CDR1 SGHTS, CDR2 YDEGEE. The CDR3 is 14 residues long. The junction had 4 bases not matched to a gene; V was cut back by 4 bases and J by 3 bases.

The rearrangement joins TRBV7-9 to TRBJ2-2; 12 nucleotides agree with TRBD2. CDR1 SEHNR and CDR2 FQNEAQ come from the germline V gene (reference sequence). The junction had 9 bases not matched to a gene; V was cut back by 5 bases and J by 8 bases. The CDR3 consists of 16 residues. CDR3 bases: TGTGCCAGCAGCCCTCGACTAGCGGGGGCTGGAGGGGAGCTGTTTTTT. Translating it yields CASSPRLAGAGGELFF.

The count of this clone is one. The gene calls are TRBV6-5 and TRBJ1-5, with D hard to call. The CDR3 runs to 13 residues. Germline V gene data show CDR1 as MNHEY and CDR2 as SVGAGI. Trimming cost V 2 bases and J 5 bases, with 7 bases left between them. CDR3 amino acids: CASSYGPDQPQHF. DNA for the CDR3: TGTGCCAGCAGTTACGGGCCCGATCAGCCCCAGCATTTT.

The chain joins TRBV2 to TRBJ2-3, with 9 bases fitting TRBD2. The V gene end was trimmed by 5 bases and the J gene end by 3 bases; junction bases not matched to a gene: 3. Germline CDR1 and CDR2: SNHLY and FYNNEI. This CDR3 comprises 14 residues. DNA for the CDR3: TGTGCCAGCAGTCGACTAGCGGAGACAGATACGCAGTATTTT. Protein: CASSRLAETDTQYF.

The CDR3: CASSYTGSDTEAFF. In nucleotides, the CDR3 is TGTGCCAGCAGTTACACAGGGTCTGACACTGAAGCTTTCTTT. The chain uses TRBV6-5 and TRBJ1-1, with D maybe TRBD1 (6 bases). Germline V CDR1 and CDR2: MNHEY, SVGAGI. The CDR3 has 14 residues. Trimming shortened V by 2 bases and J by 3 bases, and 10 bases separated the two germline ends.

The chain recombines TRBV7-8 with TRBJ1-5; D is uncertain. Germline loops: CDR1 SGHVS, CDR2 FQNEAQ. The germline V and J ends were trimmed by 0 bases and 0 bases, with 6 bases remaining between them. The CDR3 length is 15 residues. The CDR3 DNA is TGTGCCAGCAGCTTAGCACGGGGTAGCAATCAGCCCCAGCATTTT. Translation gives CASSLARGSNQPQHF.

This clone showed up just once. The chain employs TRBV7-2 and TRBJ2-2; no firm D call. Trimming took 6 bases from V and 6 from J, leaving 11 bases between them. Per germline, CDR1 SGHTA and CDR2 FQGNSA. This CDR3 has 13 residues. The CDR3, as DNA: TGTGCCAGCAGTCTACTAACCGCCGGGGAGCTGTTTTTT. This sequence encodes CASSLLTAGELFF.